This T cell receptor beta chain is from a study of T cell repertoires in cytomegalovirus infection. TCRdb analysed the reads with MiXCR anew, one entry per CDR3 protein. The sample shows about 220,000 distinct CDR3 sequences, approximately 40% of them seen only once. The CDR3 runs to 15 residues. CDR1 is SGHVT and CDR2 is SQSDAQ in the germline V gene. V shed 4 bases, J shed 1 base, and the junction held 2 bases outside the gene matches. As to this clonotype: The antigen remains unidentified.

V usage is TRBV7-4 and J usage is TRBJ2-7; 12 bases align to TRBD2. The material was CD8+ T cells from cultured PBMCs, obtained from culture after CMV antigen stimulation. The TCR sequence derives from a human donor in good health (CMV status not recorded). Some clones in this sample may be carry-over from other donors' samples. CDR3 coding DNA: TGTGCCAGCAGCTGGACTAGCGGGGCTTCCTACGAGCAGTACTTC. This sequence encodes CASSWTSGASYEQYF. The variable domain in full, with the rest retrieved from reference TRBV7-4 and TRBJ2-7, is GAGVSQSPRYKVAKRGRDVALRCDSISGHVTLYWYRQTLGQGSEVLTYSQSDAQRDKSGRPSGRFSAERPERSVSTLKIQRTEQGDSAVYLCASSWTSGASYEQYFGPGTRLTVT.